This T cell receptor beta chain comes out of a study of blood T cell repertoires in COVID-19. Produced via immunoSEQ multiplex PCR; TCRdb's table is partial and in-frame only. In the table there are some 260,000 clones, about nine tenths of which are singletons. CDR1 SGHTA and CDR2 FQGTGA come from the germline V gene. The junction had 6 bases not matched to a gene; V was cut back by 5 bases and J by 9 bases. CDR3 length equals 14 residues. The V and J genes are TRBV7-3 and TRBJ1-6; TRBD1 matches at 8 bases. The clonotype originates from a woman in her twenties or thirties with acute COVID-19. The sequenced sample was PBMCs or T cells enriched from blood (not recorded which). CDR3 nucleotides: TGTGCCAGCAGCCGGACAGGGACTTCTTCACCCCTCCACTTT. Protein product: CASSRTGTSSPLHF.